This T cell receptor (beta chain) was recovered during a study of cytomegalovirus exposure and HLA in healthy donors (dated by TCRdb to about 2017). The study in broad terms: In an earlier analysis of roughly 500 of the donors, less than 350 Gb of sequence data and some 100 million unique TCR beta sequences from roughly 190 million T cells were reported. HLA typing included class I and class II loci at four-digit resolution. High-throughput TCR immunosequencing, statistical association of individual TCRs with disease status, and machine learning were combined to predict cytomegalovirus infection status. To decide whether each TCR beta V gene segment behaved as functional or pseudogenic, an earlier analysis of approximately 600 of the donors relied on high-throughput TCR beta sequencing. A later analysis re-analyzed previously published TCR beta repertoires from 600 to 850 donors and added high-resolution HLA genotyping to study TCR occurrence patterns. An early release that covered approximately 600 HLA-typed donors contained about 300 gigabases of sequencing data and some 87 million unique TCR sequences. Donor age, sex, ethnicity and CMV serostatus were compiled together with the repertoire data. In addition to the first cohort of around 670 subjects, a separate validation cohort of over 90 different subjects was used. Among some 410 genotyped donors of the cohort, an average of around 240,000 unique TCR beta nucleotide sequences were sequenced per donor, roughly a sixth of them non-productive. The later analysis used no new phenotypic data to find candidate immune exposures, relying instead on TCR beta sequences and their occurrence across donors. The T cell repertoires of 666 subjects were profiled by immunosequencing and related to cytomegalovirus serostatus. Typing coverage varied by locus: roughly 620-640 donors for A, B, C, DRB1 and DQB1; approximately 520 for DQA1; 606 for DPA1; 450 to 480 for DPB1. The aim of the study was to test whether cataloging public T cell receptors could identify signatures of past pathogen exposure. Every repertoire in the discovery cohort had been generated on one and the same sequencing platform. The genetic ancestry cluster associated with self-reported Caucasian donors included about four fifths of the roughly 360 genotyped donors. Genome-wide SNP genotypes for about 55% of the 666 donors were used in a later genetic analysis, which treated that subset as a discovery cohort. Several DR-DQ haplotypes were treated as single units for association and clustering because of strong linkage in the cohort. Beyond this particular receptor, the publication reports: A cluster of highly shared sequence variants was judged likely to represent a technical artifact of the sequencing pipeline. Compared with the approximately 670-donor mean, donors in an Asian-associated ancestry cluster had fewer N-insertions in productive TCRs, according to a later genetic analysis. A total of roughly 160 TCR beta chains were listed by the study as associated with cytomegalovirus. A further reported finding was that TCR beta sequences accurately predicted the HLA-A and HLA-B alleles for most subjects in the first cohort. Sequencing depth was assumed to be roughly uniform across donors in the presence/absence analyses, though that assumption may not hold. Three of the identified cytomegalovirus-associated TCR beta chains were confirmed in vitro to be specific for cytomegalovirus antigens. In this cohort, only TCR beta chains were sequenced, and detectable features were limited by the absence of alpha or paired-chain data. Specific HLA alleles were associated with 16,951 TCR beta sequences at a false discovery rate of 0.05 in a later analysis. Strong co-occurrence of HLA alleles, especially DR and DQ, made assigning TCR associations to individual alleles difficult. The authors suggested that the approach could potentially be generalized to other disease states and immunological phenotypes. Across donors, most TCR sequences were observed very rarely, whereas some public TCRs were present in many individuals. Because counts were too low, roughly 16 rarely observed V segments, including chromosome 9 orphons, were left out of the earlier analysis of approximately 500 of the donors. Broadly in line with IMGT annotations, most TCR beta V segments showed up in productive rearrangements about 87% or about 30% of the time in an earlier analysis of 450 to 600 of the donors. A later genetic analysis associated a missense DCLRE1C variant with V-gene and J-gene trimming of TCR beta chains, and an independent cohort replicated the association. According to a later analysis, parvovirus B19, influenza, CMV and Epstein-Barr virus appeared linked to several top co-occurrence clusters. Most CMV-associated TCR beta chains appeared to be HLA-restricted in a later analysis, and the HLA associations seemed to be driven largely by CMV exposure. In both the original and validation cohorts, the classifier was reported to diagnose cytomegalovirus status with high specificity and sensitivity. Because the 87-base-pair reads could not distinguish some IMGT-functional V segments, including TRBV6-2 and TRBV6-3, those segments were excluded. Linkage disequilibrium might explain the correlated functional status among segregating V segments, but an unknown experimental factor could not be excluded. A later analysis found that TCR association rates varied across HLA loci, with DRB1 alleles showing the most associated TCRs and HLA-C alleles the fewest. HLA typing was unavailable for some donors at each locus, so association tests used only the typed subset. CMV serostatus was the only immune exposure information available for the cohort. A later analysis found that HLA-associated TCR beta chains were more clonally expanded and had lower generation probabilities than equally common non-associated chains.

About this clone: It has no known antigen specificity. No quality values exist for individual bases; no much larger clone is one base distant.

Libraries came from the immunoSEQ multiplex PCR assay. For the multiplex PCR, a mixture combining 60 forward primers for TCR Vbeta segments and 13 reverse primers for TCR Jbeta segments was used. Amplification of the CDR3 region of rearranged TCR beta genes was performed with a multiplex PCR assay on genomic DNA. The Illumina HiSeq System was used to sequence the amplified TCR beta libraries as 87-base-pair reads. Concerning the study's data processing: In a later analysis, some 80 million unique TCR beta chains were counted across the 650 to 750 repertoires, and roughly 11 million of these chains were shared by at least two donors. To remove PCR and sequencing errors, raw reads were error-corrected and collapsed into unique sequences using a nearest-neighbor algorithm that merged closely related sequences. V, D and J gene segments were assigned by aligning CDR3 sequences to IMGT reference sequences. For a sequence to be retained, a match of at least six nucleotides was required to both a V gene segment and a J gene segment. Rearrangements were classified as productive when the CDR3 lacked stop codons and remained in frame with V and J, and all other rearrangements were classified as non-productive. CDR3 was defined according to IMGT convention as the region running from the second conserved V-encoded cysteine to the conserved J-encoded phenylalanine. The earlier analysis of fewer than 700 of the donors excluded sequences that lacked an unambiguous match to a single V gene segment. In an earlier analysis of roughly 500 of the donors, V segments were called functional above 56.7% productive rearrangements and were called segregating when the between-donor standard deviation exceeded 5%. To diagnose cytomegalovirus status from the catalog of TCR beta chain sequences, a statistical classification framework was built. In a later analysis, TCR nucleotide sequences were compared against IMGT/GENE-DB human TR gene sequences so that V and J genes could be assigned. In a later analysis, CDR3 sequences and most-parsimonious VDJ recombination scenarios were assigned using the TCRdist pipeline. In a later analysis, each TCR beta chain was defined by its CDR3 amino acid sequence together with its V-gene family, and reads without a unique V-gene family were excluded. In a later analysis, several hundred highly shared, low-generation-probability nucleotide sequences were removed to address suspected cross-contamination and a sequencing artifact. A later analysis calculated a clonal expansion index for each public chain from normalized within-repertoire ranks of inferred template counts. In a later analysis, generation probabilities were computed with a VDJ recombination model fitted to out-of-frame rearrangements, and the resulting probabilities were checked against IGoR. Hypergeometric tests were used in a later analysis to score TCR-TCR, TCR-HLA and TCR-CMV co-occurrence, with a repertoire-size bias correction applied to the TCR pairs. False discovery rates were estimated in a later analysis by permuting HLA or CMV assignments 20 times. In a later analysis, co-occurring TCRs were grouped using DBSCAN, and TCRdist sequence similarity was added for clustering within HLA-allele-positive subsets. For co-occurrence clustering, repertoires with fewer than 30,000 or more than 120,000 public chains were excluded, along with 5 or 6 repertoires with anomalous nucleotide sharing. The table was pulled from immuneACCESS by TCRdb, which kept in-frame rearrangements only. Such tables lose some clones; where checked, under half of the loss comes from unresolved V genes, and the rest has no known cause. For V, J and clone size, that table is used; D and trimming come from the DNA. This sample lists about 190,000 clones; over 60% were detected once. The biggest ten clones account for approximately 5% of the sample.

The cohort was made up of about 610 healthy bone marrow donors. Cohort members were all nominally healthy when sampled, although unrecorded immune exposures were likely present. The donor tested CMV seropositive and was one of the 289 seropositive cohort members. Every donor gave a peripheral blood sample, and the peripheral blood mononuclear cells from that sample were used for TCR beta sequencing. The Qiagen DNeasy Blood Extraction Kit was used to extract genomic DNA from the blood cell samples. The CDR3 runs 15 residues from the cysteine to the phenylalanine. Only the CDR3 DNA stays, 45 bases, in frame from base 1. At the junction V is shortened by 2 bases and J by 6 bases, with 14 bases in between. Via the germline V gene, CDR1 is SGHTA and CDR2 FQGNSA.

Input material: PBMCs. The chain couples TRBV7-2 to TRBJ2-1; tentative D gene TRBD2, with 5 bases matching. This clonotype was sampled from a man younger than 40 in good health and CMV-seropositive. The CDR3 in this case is CASSLTASPGNEQFF. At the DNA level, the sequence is TGTGCCAGCAGCTTAACGGCTAGCCCCGGCAATGAGCAGTTCTTC.